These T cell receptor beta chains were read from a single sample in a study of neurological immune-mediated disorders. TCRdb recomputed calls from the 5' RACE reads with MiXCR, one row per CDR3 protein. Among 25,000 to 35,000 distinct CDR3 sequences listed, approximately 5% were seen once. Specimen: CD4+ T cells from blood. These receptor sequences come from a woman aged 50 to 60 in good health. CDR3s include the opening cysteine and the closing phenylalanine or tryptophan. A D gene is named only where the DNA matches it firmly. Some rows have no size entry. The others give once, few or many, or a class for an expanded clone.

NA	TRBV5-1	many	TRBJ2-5	CASSVGTAGETQYF	TGCGCCAGCAGCGTCGGGACCGCCGGTGAGACCCAGTACTTC
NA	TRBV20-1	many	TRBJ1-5	CSATGSNQPQHF	TGCAGTGCTACCGGGAGCAATCAGCCCCAGCATTTT
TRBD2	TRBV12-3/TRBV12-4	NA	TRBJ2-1	CASSRGLAGPISVGEQFF	TGTGCCAGCAGCCGGGGACTAGCGGGACCGATAAGCGTGGGTGAGCAGTTCTTC
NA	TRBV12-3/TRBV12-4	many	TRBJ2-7	CASSFGDGEQYF	TGTGCCAGCAGTTTCGGGGACGGCGAGCAGTACTTC
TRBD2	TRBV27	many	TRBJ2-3	CASSFRGGRGDTQYF	TGTGCCAGCAGTTTTCGGGGGGGCAGGGGAGATACGCAGTATTTT
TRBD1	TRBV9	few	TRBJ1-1	CASSVDGTGLNTEAFF	TGTGCCAGCAGCGTAGATGGGACAGGGTTGAACACTGAAGCTTTCTTT
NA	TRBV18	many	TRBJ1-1	CASSPLDTYTEAFF	TGTGCCAGCTCACCGCTAGACACTTACACTGAAGCTTTCTTT
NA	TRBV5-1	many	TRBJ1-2	CASSLTPDYGYTF	TGCGCCAGCAGCTTGACGCCAGACTATGGCTACACCTTC
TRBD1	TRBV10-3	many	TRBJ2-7	CAISRDRGSYEQYF	TGTGCCATCAGCCGGGACAGGGGATCCTACGAGCAGTACTTC
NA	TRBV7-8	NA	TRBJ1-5	CASSLTWVSNQPQHF	TGTGCCAGCAGCTTAACGTGGGTTAGCAATCAGCCCCAGCATTTT
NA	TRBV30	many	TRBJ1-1	CAWSVEEVTEAFF	TGTGCCTGGAGTGTAGAGGAGGTCACTGAAGCTTTCTTT
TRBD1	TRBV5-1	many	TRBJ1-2	CASSLRQGRSNYGYTF	TGCGCCAGCAGCCTTAGACAGGGAAGGTCTAACTATGGCTACACCTTC
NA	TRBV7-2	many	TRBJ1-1	CASSLQGAPNTEAFF	TGTGCCAGCAGCCTCCAAGGGGCACCAAACACTGAAGCTTTCTTT
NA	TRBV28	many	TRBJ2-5	CASSPLWGEETQYF	TGTGCCAGCAGTCCCCTCTGGGGAGAAGAGACCCAGTACTTC
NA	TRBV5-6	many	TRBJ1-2	CASSTGNYGYTF	TGTGCCAGCAGCACAGGGAACTATGGCTACACCTTC
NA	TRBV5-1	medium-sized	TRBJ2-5	CASRGERETQYF	TGCGCCAGCAGGGGAGAAAGAGAGACCCAGTACTTC
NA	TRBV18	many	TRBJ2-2	CASSPRSDEGWRQFTGELFF	TGTGCCAGCTCACCGAGGAGTGATGAAGGTTGGAGACAATTCACCGGGGAGCTGTTTTTT
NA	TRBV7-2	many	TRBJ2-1	CASSLRAGEQFF	TGTGCCAGCAGCTTAAGGGCGGGTGAGCAGTTCTTC
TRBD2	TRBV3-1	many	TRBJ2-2	CASSQEGLVFTGELFF	TGTGCCAGCAGCCAAGAGGGACTAGTATTCACCGGGGAGCTGTTTTTT
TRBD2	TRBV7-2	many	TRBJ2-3	CASSLAGGPGDTQYF	TGTGCCAGCAGCCTAGCGGGGGGGCCCGGAGATACGCAGTATTTT
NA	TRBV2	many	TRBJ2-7	CASSEQGFNEQYF	TGTGCCAGCAGTGAACAGGGGTTCAACGAGCAGTACTTC
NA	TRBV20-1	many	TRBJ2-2	CSAPEASSNTGELFF	TGCAGTGCCCCTGAGGCTAGCTCGAACACCGGGGAGCTGTTTTTT
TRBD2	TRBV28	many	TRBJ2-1	CASQPSAGTSGYNEQFF	TGTGCCAGTCAACCCTCCGCCGGGACTAGCGGATACAATGAGCAGTTCTTC
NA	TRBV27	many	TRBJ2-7	CASSLLQGSYEQYF	TGTGCCAGCAGTCTTCTTCAGGGGTCCTACGAGCAGTACTTC
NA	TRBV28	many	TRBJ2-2	CASSSPTGELFF	TGTGCCAGCAGTTCTCCCACCGGGGAGCTGTTTTTT
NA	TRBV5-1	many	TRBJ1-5	CASSLMGDSNQPQHF	TGCGCCAGCAGCTTGATGGGGGATAGCAATCAGCCCCAGCATTTT
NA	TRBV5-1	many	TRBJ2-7	CASSPPNTYEQYF	TGCGCCAGCAGCCCTCCTAATACCTACGAGCAGTACTTC
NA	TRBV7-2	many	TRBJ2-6	CASSPDPGSGANVLTF	TGTGCCAGCAGCCCAGATCCGGGGTCTGGGGCCAACGTCCTGACTTTC
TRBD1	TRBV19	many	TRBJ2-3	CASSPARQGRGYTQYF	TGTGCCAGTAGTCCCGCCCGACAGGGCCGCGGATATACGCAGTATTTT
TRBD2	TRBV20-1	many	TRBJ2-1	CSASSGSNNEQFF	TGCAGTGCGTCTAGCGGGAGCAACAATGAGCAGTTCTTC
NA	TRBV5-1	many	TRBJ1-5	CASSLGKGWEEPQHF	TGCGCCAGCAGCTTGGGGAAGGGTTGGGAGGAGCCCCAGCATTTT
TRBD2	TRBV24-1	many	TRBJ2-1	CATSDRQLAGGRNEQFF	TGTGCCACCAGTGACCGACAACTAGCGGGAGGACGCAATGAGCAGTTCTTC
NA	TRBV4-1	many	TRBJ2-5	CASSQDETRRETQYF	TGCGCCAGCAGCCAAGACGAGACTAGGAGGGAGACCCAGTACTTC
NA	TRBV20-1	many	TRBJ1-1	CSARAAAAGGGGEAFF	TGCAGTGCTAGAGCCGCTGCGGCCGGGGGTGGTGGTGAAGCTTTCTTT
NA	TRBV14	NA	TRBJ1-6	CASSQDSGAPLHF	TGTGCCAGCAGCCAAGATTCTGGAGCTCCCCTCCACTTT
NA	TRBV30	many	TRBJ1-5	CAWDGNNQPQHF	TGTGCCTGGGACGGCAACAATCAGCCCCAGCATTTT
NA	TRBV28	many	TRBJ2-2	CASTPRRSNTGELFF	TGTGCCAGCACGCCGAGGAGGTCGAACACCGGGGAGCTGTTTTTT
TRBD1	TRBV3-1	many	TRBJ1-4	CASSVQGAREKLFF	TGTGCCAGCAGCGTACAGGGGGCGCGGGAAAAACTGTTTTTT
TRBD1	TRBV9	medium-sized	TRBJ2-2	CASKTTGGWTGELFF	TGTGCCAGCAAGACGACAGGGGGCTGGACCGGGGAGCTGTTTTTT
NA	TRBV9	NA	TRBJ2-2	CASSVSGRVITGELFF	TGTGCCAGCAGCGTATCGGGCAGGGTTATCACCGGGGAGCTGTTTTTT
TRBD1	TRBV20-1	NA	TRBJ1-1	CRVGQTDTEAFF	TGCAGGGTGGGACAGACAGACACTGAAGCTTTCTTT
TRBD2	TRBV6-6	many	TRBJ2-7	CANPGGLWEQYF	TGTGCCAACCCGGGGGGGCTCTGGGAGCAGTACTTC
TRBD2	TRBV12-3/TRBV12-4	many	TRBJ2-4	CASSPRTSLLNKNIQYF	TGTGCCAGCAGTCCCCGGACTAGCTTGCTGAACAAAAACATTCAGTACTTC
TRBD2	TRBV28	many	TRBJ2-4	CASNRGWGGVGIQYF	TGTGCCAGCAATAGAGGGTGGGGGGGAGTTGGCATTCAGTACTTC
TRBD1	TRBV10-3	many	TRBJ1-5	CAISLQPGQNQPQHF	TGTGCCATCAGTCTCCAACCGGGACAGAATCAGCCCCAGCATTTT
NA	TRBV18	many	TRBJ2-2	CASSPIHRNTGELFF	TGTGCCAGCTCACCAATCCACAGAAACACCGGGGAGCTGTTTTTT
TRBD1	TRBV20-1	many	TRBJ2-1	CSASTGQGYNEQFF	TGCAGTGCTAGCACGGGACAGGGTTACAATGAGCAGTTCTTC
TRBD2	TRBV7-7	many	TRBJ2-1	CASSLGLLAGGGYNEQFF	TGTGCCAGCAGCTTAGGTCTGTTGGCGGGGGGAGGCTACAATGAGCAGTTCTTC
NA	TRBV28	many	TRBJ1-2	CLTWQGIDGYTF	TGCCTAACATGGCAGGGCATCGATGGCTACACCTTC
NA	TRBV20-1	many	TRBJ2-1	CSAPLLAKQQQSYNEQFF	TGCAGTGCCCCCCTGCTAGCGAAGCAACAACAATCCTACAATGAGCAGTTCTTC
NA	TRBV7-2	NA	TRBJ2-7	CASSPDPSYEQYF	TGTGCCAGCAGCCCCGACCCCTCCTACGAGCAGTACTTC
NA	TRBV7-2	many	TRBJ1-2	CASSLTAYGYTF	TGTGCCAGCAGCTTAACTGCCTATGGCTACACCTTC
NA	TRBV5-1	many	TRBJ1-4	CASSQDTTNEKLFF	TGCGCCAGCAGCCAGGACACAACTAATGAAAAACTGTTTTTT
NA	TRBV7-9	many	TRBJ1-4	CASSSDGSPREKLFF	TGTGCCAGCAGCTCTGATGGGTCCCCGAGGGAAAAACTGTTTTTT
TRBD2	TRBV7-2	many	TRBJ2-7	CASSFIPSGLAGARGTYEQYF	TGTGCCAGCAGCTTTATCCCTTCGGGACTAGCGGGAGCAAGGGGAACTTACGAGCAGTACTTC